This TCR beta chain came from a study of blood T cell repertoires in COVID-19. Generated by immunoSEQ multiplex PCR, the TCRdb table keeps only in-frame clones and is missing some. The sample lists about 300,000 clones; 85% were seen once. Participant ages covered about 18 to 89 years across 20 to 25 US areas. Participants in the exposed group had met a COVID-19 case in the 2 weeks before joining the study. The CDR3 totals 12 residues. CDR1 is LNHDA and CDR2 is SQIVND in the germline V gene (reference sequence). V was cut by 5 bases and J by 4 bases, with 9 bases left in between. The clonotype was recovered from a woman in her 30s who had been exposed to COVID-19. Sequencing input: PBMCs or T cells enriched from blood (not recorded which). The V gene is TRBV19, the J gene TRBJ2-7; D uncertain. The CDR3 here is CASSFPGYEQYF. The CDR3 nucleotides are TGTGCCAGTAGTTTTCCAGGTTACGAGCAGTACTTC.